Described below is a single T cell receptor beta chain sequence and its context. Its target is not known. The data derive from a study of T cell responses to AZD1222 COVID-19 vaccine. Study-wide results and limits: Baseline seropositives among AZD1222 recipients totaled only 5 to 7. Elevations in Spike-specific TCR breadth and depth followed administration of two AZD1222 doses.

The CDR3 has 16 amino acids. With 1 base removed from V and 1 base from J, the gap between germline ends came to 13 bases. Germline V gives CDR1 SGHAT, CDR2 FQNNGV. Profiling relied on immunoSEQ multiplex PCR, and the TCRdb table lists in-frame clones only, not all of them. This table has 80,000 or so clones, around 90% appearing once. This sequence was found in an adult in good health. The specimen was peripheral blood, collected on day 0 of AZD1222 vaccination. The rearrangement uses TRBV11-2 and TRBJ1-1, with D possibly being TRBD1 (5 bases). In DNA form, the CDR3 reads TGTGCCAGCAGCTTAGGAGTGGGGCGCGGGAACACTGAAGCTTTCTTT. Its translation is CASSLGVGRGNTEAFF.